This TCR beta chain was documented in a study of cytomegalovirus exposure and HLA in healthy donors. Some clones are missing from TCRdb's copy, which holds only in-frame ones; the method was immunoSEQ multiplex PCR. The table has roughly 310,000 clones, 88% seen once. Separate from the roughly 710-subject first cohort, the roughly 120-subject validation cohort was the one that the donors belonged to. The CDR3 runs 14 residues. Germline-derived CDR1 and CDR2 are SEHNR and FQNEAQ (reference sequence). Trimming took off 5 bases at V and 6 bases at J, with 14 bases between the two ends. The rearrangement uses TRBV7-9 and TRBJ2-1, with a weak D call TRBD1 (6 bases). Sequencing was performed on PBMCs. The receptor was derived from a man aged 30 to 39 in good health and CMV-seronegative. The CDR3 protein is CASSARTRGNEQFF. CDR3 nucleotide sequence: TGTGCCAGCAGCGCCCGAACCAGGGGCAATGAGCAGTTCTTC.